The 24 T cell receptor beta chains below all came from one sample that was sequenced in a study of blood T cell repertoires in COVID-19. Profiling relied on immunoSEQ multiplex PCR, and the TCRdb table lists in-frame clones only, not all of them. The table lists around 300,000 clones, 75% to 90% of them singletons. The sample was peripheral blood. The origin of the receptors is a middle-aged man with acute or convalescent COVID-19.

J is TRBJ1-2 and V is TRBV5-1, with TRBD1 matching 11 bases. Germline V gene lookup returns CDR1 SGHRS and CDR2 YFSETQ. The CDR3 is made up of 14 amino acids. Trimming removed 4 bases from V and 7 bases from J; junction bases left unmatched: 6. This chain's CDR3 is CASSLDRGRAGYTF. For the CDR3, the DNA is TGCGCCAGCAGCCTGGACAGGGGGCGGGCTGGCTACACCTTC.

This clone was seen only once. This sequence joins TRBV5-4 and TRBJ2-1; 10 nucleotides match TRBD1. Germline V CDR1 and CDR2: SGHNT, YYREEE (reference sequence). The CDR3 runs to 14 residues. J was trimmed by 7 bases and V by 7 bases; bases with no gene match: 8. Here the CDR3 DNA reads TGTGCCAGCCGTTACCGGGACAGGGGTAATGAGCAGTTCTTC. It codes for CASRYRDRGNEQFF.

The V gene is TRBV12-3 or TRBV12-4, the J gene TRBJ2-5; D gene unclear. This CDR3 has 13 residues. The V and J ends lost 5 bases and 0 bases respectively, with 7 bases between them. CDR3 amino acids: CASSAEYQETQYF. The CDR3 region has the DNA TGTGCCAGCAGTGCTGAGTACCAAGAGACCCAGTACTTC.

The genes are TRBV11-2 and TRBJ2-7; 7 positions match TRBD2. Per germline, CDR1 SGHAT and CDR2 FQNNGV. This CDR3 has 14 amino acids. Trimming at V came to 3 bases and at J to 1 base, leaving 3 bases not matched to a gene. CDR3 DNA sequence: TGTGCCAGCAGCTTTAGGGGAGGGTCCTACGAGCAGTACTTC. Its translation is CASSFRGGSYEQYF.

The chain is built from TRBV6-1 and TRBJ1-6, with unresolved D. V lost 2 bases, J lost 3 bases, and 8 bases lay in between. Germline V gene lookup returns CDR1 MNHNS and CDR2 SASEGT. The CDR3 totals 15 residues. CDR3 amino acids: CASSERGNYNSPLHF. In DNA form, the CDR3 reads TGTGCCAGCAGTGAACGGGGAAACTATAATTCACCCCTCCACTTT.

The chain is built from TRBV2 and TRBJ2-1; TRBD2 matches 7 bases. Looked up from germline, CDR1 is SNHLY and CDR2 is FYNNEI. After removal of 7 bases from V and 7 bases from J, the junction contained 7 bases not matched to a gene. This CDR3 is built from 13 residues. The CDR3 reads CASTEAGLNEQFF. CDR3 DNA sequence: TGTGCCAGCACCGAAGCGGGGCTTAATGAGCAGTTCTTC.

V usage is TRBV2 and J usage is TRBJ1-2; D gene uncertain. CDR3 size: 11 residues. Trimming removed 3 bases at V and 4 bases at J, with 3 bases between. Germline values: CDR1 SNHLY, CDR2 FYNNEI. The CDR3 spells CASSDGYGYTF. CDR3 DNA: TGTGCCAGCAGTGACGGCTATGGCTACACCTTC.

This sequence joins TRBV29-1 and TRBJ1-2; TRBD1 agrees at 7 bases. The length of the CDR3 is 13 residues. V was clipped by 7 bases and J by 6 bases; unmatched bases: 11. Germline V gene data show CDR1 as SQVTM and CDR2 as ANQGSEA. The CDR3 sequence is CSAFVQGLHGYTF. CDR3 sequence (DNA): TGCAGCGCTTTCGTACAGGGGTTGCATGGCTACACCTTC.

This chain links TRBV5-4 with TRBJ2-5; 8 nucleotides align to TRBD2. The CDR3 runs 17 residues. Germline-derived CDR1 and CDR2 are SGHNT and YYREEE (reference sequence). Trimming cost V 4 bases and J 5 bases; bases outside gene matches: 16. CDR3 region: CASSLEPVVAGYETQYF. CDR3 in DNA: TGTGCCAGCAGCCTGGAACCGGTGGTAGCGGGGTACGAGACCCAGTACTTC.

This clone was observed a few times. V is TRBV5-4 and J is TRBJ1-3; 8 bases are shared with TRBD1. Trimming took 2 bases from V and 7 from J; bases not matched to a gene: 11. Germline V gene data show CDR1 as SGHNT and CDR2 as YYREEE (reference sequence). This CDR3 has 16 amino acids. The CDR3: CASSFLTGDAGNTIYF. The CDR3 nucleotides are TGTGCCAGCAGCTTTCTGACAGGGGACGCCGGGAACACCATATATTTT.

To note about this clone: This specimen includes other DNA sequences encoding the same CDR3. The rearrangement uses TRBV12-3 or TRBV12-4 and TRBJ2-7, with D possibly matching TRBD2 (5 bases). The CDR3 is made up of 12 amino acids. V dropped 6 bases and J dropped 1 base, with 7 bases sitting between them. This CDR3 is CASRTGSYEQYF. In DNA form, the CDR3 reads TGTGCCAGCAGGACGGGGTCCTACGAGCAGTACTTC.

This chain joins TRBV3-1 (or the pseudogene TRBV3-2) and TRBJ2-7; D unresolved. CDR1 LGHDT and CDR2 YNNKEL come from the germline V gene (reference sequence). Between the trimmed V and J ends, which lost 1 base and 3 bases, there was a span of 7 bases. The CDR3 consists of 13 residues. In DNA, the CDR3 is TGTGCCAGCAGCCAAGCCCTACGCTACGAGCAGTACTTC. Translation gives CASSQALRYEQYF.

This clone came up once. The chain recombines TRBV27 with TRBJ1-4, with unresolved D. The CDR3 loop spans 14 amino acids. Deletions cut 4 bases from V and 7 bases from J, with 13 bases between. Germline CDR1 is MNHEY and CDR2 is SMNVEV (reference sequence). CDR3 residues: CASSSGSLGEKLFF. CDR3 DNA: TGTGCCAGCAGTTCGGGGTCGCTTGGTGAAAAACTGTTTTTT.

The rearrangement uses TRBV5-1 and TRBJ2-3; tentative D call: TRBD1 (5 bases). V was cut by 0 bases and J by 2 bases, with 10 bases left in between. Germline CDR1 is SGHRS and CDR2 is YFSETQ. The CDR3 has 15 residues. CDR3 nucleotide sequence: TGCGCCAGCAGCTTGGAGGGCAGGGACACAGATACGCAGTATTTT. It codes for CASSLEGRDTDTQYF.

V is TRBV5-8 and J is TRBJ2-1; 7 nucleotides match TRBD2. Germline CDR1 SGHTS, CDR2 YDEGEE. The trim removed 1 base at V and 9 bases at J, leaving 10 bases unmatched. The CDR3 covers 15 residues. CDR3 protein: CASSLSGASRGEQFF. In DNA form, the CDR3 reads TGTGCCAGCAGCTTGAGCGGGGCGAGCCGGGGTGAGCAGTTCTTC.

Worth noting for this clone: At the DNA level, this CDR3 is encoded by other sequences in the same sample as well. The chain uses TRBV7-9 and TRBJ1-5; a possible D gene is TRBD1 (5 bases). The CDR3 has 13 residues. Germline V gene lookup returns CDR1 SEHNR and CDR2 FQNEAQ (reference sequence). Trimming took 4 bases from V and 4 from J, leaving 8 bases between them. The CDR3, as DNA: TGTGCCAGCAGCTGGGGGGGTAATCAGCCCCAGCATTTT. This gives the protein CASSWGGNQPQHF.

CDR3: CASSNGRGRNTQYF. The CDR3 coding sequence is TGTGCCAGTAGTAATGGCAGGGGGCGGAATACGCAGTATTTT. The chain employs TRBV19 and TRBJ2-3; 8 nucleotides match TRBD1. This CDR3 comprises 14 residues. The V segment lost 4 bases and the J segment 7 bases; nucleotides outside the gene matches: 7. Germline V lookup: CDR1 LNHDA, CDR2 SQIVND (reference sequence).

J is TRBJ1-1 and V is TRBV7-9; D gene uncertain. The ends were cut back, 3 bases at V and 4 bases at J, with 9 bases in the middle. Germline lookup yields CDR1 SEHNR and CDR2 FQNEAQ (reference sequence). This CDR3 is 13 amino acids long. The CDR3 nucleotides read TGTGCCAGCAGCTTGAGCGCGGGCACTGAAGCTTTCTTT. Amino acid sequence: CASSLSAGTEAFF.

This clone showed up just once. V and J are TRBV5-1 and TRBJ2-7, with 9 bases aligning to TRBD1. The CDR3 contains 14 residues. Trimming took 4 bases from V and 4 from J; bases not matched to a gene: 6. Germline V gene sequence: CDR1 SGHRS, CDR2 YFSETQ. CDR3 in amino acids: CASSKGQGLYEQYF. CDR3 sequence (DNA): TGCGCCAGCAGCAAGGGACAGGGTCTGTACGAGCAGTACTTC.

V gene TRBV30 combines with J gene TRBJ2-1; 8 nucleotides agree with TRBD1. Germline V gene sequence: CDR1 GTSNPN, CDR2 SVGIG (reference sequence). The CDR3 covers 16 residues. With 1 base clipped from V and 6 bases from J, the junction kept 11 bases outside the gene matches. CDR3: CAWSDGGRGRINEQFF. As DNA, the CDR3 is TGTGCCTGGAGTGATGGCGGCAGGGGGCGGATCAATGAGCAGTTCTTC. The full variable domain, in which reference TRBV30 and TRBJ2-1 provide the parts outside the CDR3, is SQTIHQWPATLVQPVGSPLSLECTVEGTSNPNLYWYRQAAGRGLQLLFYSVGIGQISSEVPQNLSASRPQDRQFILSSKKLLLSDSGFYLCAWSDGGRGRINEQFFGPGTRLTVL.

This clone has just one count. The chain uses TRBV19 and TRBJ2-7, with 8 nucleotides matching TRBD1. This CDR3 is 14 amino acids long. V trimming: 7 bases; J trimming: 2 bases; junction bases outside the gene matches: 7. Per germline, CDR1 LNHDA and CDR2 SQIVND (reference sequence). The CDR3 sequence is CASMETGATYEQYF. CDR3 nucleotides: TGTGCCAGTATGGAGACAGGGGCTACCTACGAGCAGTACTTC.

The chain uses TRBV15 and TRBJ1-5; D is uncertain. With 2 bases removed from V and 5 bases from J, the gap between germline ends came to 4 bases. The germline gives CDR1 LNHNV, CDR2 YYDKDF (reference sequence). There are 12 residues in the CDR3. CDR3: CATSRPDQPQHF. CDR3 bases: TGTGCCACCAGCAGACCCGATCAGCCCCAGCATTTT.

The gene calls are TRBV5-1 and TRBJ1-6, with 11 bases identical to TRBD1. Germline V CDR1 and CDR2: SGHRS, YFSETQ. V trimming: 4 bases; J trimming: 6 bases; junction bases outside the gene matches: 6. CDR3 length: 16 residues. In nucleotides, the CDR3 is TGCGCCAGCAGCCAGGGACAGGGGGGAGGTAATTCACCCCTCCACTTT. Translating gives CASSQGQGGGNSPLHF.

This sequence joins TRBV11-2 and TRBJ2-1, with 8 bases that match TRBD1. V lost 4 bases to trimming and J lost 7 bases; unmatched junction nucleotides: 3. This CDR3 has 13 amino acids. Germline V gives CDR1 SGHAT, CDR2 FQNNGV. DNA of the CDR3: TGTGCCAGCAGCTACAGGGGGATGAATGAGCAGTTCTTC. This gives the protein CASSYRGMNEQFF.